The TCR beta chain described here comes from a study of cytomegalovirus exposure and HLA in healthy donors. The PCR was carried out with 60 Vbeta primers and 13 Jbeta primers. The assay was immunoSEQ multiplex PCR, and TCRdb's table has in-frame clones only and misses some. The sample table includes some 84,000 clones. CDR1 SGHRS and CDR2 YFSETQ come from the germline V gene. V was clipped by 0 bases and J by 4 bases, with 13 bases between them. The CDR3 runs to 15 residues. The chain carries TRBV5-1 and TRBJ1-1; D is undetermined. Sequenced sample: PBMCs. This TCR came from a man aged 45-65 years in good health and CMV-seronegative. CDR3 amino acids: CASSLVVGRSTEAFF. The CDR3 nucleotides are TGCGCCAGCAGCTTGGTAGTGGGGAGGTCCACTGAAGCTTTCTTT.